There are a few counts of the clone carrying this T cell receptor (beta chain). What it binds is not known. The sample belongs to a study of cytotoxic CD8 clonotypes in ibrutinib-treated CLL. General study results and limits: Clonality grew at ibrutinib response; at progression, it decreased back toward baseline.

The table came from immunoSEQ multiplex PCR; TCRdb's copy has only in-frame clones and leaves some out. Among approximately 280,000 clones listed, approximately 76% were seen once. Germline lookup yields CDR1 MNHEY and CDR2 SVGAGI. V lost 5 bases to trimming and J lost 3 bases, with 14 bases between them. This CDR3 contains 15 residues. This TCR derives from a human donor with chronic lymphocytic leukemia. V and J are TRBV6-5 and TRBJ1-3, with a weak D call TRBD1 (6 bases). Sequences were derived from PBMCs, sampled at disease progression, from a patient treated with ibrutinib. The DNA for the CDR3 is TGTGCCAGCAGTACATCACAGGGTTTTGGAAACACCATATATTTT. Amino acid sequence: CASSTSQGFGNTIYF.